This TCR beta chain stems from a study of OX40 agonist ivuxolimab in advanced cancers. On the study more broadly: Patients were given ivuxolimab, an antibody that agonizes OX40 (CD134). The dose-escalation cohort had hepatocellular carcinoma, melanoma, renal cell or head and neck cancer. Study results and caveats: In the expanded peripheral T cells, antigen specificity was never determined.

This CDR3 region has 13 residues. CDR1 SGDLS and CDR2 YYNGEE come from the germline V gene. Trimming cost V 4 bases and J 6 bases, with 13 bases left between them. Peripheral blood came from all dose cohorts at three timepoints. To note about this clone: The antigen is unknown.

TCRdb keeps only in-frame clones here, not all; method: immunoSEQ multiplex PCR. The sample lists 45,000 to 60,000 clones, about 92% occurring once. V usage is TRBV9 and J usage is TRBJ1-1, with TRBD1 as a possible D gene (5 bases). The origin of this receptor is an adult with an advanced solid tumor such as melanoma, head and neck, liver or kidney cancer. The material sequenced was CD4+ or CD8+ T cells sorted from blood, taken in a trial of the OX40 agonist ivuxolimab. CDR3 sequence: CASSQSGMAEAFF. CDR3 in DNA: TGTGCCAGCAGCCAGTCAGGGATGGCTGAAGCTTTCTTT.